The clone carrying this TCR beta chain has ten or more counts. Antigen specificity is unknown. The patients chosen for sequencing had shown expansion of CD8+CD57+ cells (detected by flow cytometry). Severe acquired aplastic anemia was present in all patients. Prior therapy had not been administered to any patient at the time of blood sampling. The TCR beta profiling, which covered VDJ combination and CDR3 sequence, was carried out using genomic DNA as the template. TCRdb recomputed calls from the reads with MiXCR, one row per CDR3 protein. This table has roughly 190,000 distinct CDR3 sequences, under 55% appearing once. The record originates from a study of CD8+CD57+ T cells in acquired aplastic anemia. Study overall: Sorted CD4+ plus CD8+ cells gave DNA averaging around 3 ug. Findings and limits, study-wide: Researchers report that fewer than 35 CD8+ CDR3 sequences appeared in both patients and controls.

V gave up 10 bases and J gave up 3 bases, with 16 bases separating them. CDR1 MNHEY and CDR2 SVGAGI come from the germline V gene. This CDR3 has 14 residues. Sequencing was carried out using sorted CD4+, CD8+, or CD8+CD57+ T cells (not recorded which) from PBMCs. This sequence was found in a human donor with aplastic anemia. The chain employs TRBV6-5 and TRBJ2-1, with D perhaps matching TRBD2 (6 bases). CDR3 region: CATARERFYNEQFF. The CDR3 nucleotides are TGTGCCACCGCTCGGGAGCGCTTCTACAATGAGCAGTTCTTC.